The 7 T cell receptor beta chains listed next were all sequenced from one sample in a study of beta chain features in type 1 diabetes (dated by TCRdb to about 2018). For these TCRs, the target antigens are not known. The investigation overall reported the following: A moderate but significant shortening of TCRB CDR3 length was observed in type 1 diabetes patients in all four CD4+ subsets.

The library came from the immunoSEQ multiplex PCR assay. The entire isolated RNA was reverse transcribed using the High Capacity cDNA Reverse Transcription Kit, and thus expressed TCRB transcripts were sequenced. TCRdb took this table from immuneACCESS and kept in-frame rearrangements with V and J called. Such tables lack part of the clones; where checked against another copy, unresolved V genes explain under half of the gap, and the rest is unexplained. This sample has under 850,000 clones in its table, and under 15% of those were observed once. The biggest ten clones account for approximately 0.022% of the sample. Sequencing was performed on naive CD4+ T cells from blood. The cell subset or site label on this specimen signifies: true naive CD4+ T cells. The receptors shown here come from a man younger than 35 with type 1 diabetes.

The chain carries TRBV28 and TRBJ1-6; D unresolved. There are 13 residues in the CDR3. V gave up 7 bases and J gave up 0 bases, with 4 bases separating them. Germline values: CDR1 MDHEN, CDR2 SYDVKM. The CDR3 protein is CASISSYNSPLHF. CDR3 in DNA: TGTGCCAGCATCAGCTCCTATAATTCACCCCTCCACTTT.

The J gene is TRBJ2-4, the V gene TRBV27; TRBD2 aligns across 8 bases. Germline V lookup: CDR1 MNHEY, CDR2 SMNVEV (reference sequence). The V gene end was trimmed by 6 bases and the J gene end by 3 bases; junction bases not matched to a gene: 4. This CDR3 contains 14 residues. CDR3 nucleotides: TGTGCCAGCAGGCGGGAGGTGGGCAAAAACATTCAGTACTTC. Protein: CASRREVGKNIQYF.

The table lists this clone with a few counts. V and J are TRBV30 and TRBJ1-4, with D possibly matching TRBD1 (5 bases). The CDR3 extends over 14 amino acids. CDR1 and CDR2 from the germline V gene are GTSNPN and SVGIG (reference sequence). Trimming pared 1 base from V and 8 bases from J, leaving 14 bases between. CDR3 nucleotide sequence: TGTGCCTGGAGTGGAGGGCAGGGTCGAGAAAAACTGTTTTTT. Its protein is CAWSGGQGREKLFF.

The chain recombines TRBV6-1 with TRBJ2-3; weak D call: TRBD1 (6 bases). The CDR3 has 12 residues. The germline gives CDR1 MNHNS, CDR2 SASEGT. V was pared by 6 bases and J by 4 bases, with 8 bases between. DNA for the CDR3: TGTGCCAGCAGGAGGACAGCAGATACGCAGTATTTT. Protein sequence: CASRRTADTQYF.

V and J are TRBV30 and TRBJ1-2; 7 bases match TRBD1. With 2 bases clipped from V and 2 bases from J, the junction kept 2 bases outside the gene matches. The CDR3 is 13 residues long. CDR1 is GTSNPN and CDR2 is SVGIG in the germline V gene (reference sequence). DNA for the CDR3: TGTGCCTGGAGTCTAGGGGGCAACTATGGCTACACCTTC. It codes for CAWSLGGNYGYTF.

This sequence joins TRBV27 and TRBJ1-1, with 8 nucleotides matching TRBD1. Germline loops: CDR1 MNHEY, CDR2 SMNVEV (reference sequence). Germline trimming cut 6 bases from V and 2 bases from J; bases unmatched to any gene: 11. The CDR3 has 16 residues. CDR3 bases: TGTGCCAGCAGAGCGGGACGGACAGGGCCCAACACTGAAGCTTTCTTT. It is translated as CASRAGRTGPNTEAFF.

This sequence joins TRBV9 and TRBJ1-1, with D uncertain. V was cut by 0 bases and J by 1 base, with 10 bases left in between. Looked up from germline, CDR1 is SGDLS and CDR2 is YYNGEE. The CDR3 extends over 15 amino acids. The CDR3 sequence: CASSVGREWNTEAFF. CDR3 sequence (DNA): TGTGCCAGCAGCGTAGGGAGGGAATGGAACACTGAAGCTTTCTTT. Supplemented by reference TRBV9 and TRBJ1-1, the full variable domain reads DSGVTQTPKHLITATGQRVTLRCSPRSGDLSVYWYQQSLDQGLQFLIQYYNGEERAKGNILERFSAQQFPDLHSELNLSSLELGDSALYFCASSVGREWNTEAFFGQGTRLTVV.